This note documents a single TCR beta chain sequence. Its antigen is currently unknown. These data originate in a study of lymphopenia after photon versus proton radiotherapy. Whole-study findings and limits: Authors raise, but do not show, better survival with proton therapy. Post-nadir TCR diversity decline inversely tracked overall survival among those who died.

Sequencing was performed with immunoSEQ multiplex PCR; in TCRdb, only in-frame clones are kept and a portion is missing. The data show around 150,000 clones, approximately 86% seen once. CDR3 length: 13 residues. Between the trimmed V and J ends, which lost 5 bases and 6 bases, there was a span of 13 bases. Looked up from germline, CDR1 is SEHNR and CDR2 is FQNEAQ (reference sequence). The receptor was isolated from a man in his forties or fifties with gastric cancer. The J gene is TRBJ1-2, the V gene TRBV7-9; D possibly corresponds to TRBD1 (5 bases). The sample consisted of peripheral blood, taken from a patient treated with photon-based radiotherapy. The CDR3 DNA reads TGTGCCAGCAGCCAGGGCTGGGTGGATGGCTACACCTTC. Its protein product is CASSQGWVDGYTF.